This paragraph covers one TCR beta chain sequence. This sample was taken from a study of cytomegalovirus exposure and HLA in healthy donors. Between the trimmed V and J ends, which lost 0 bases and 6 bases, there was a span of 6 bases. CDR1 and CDR2 from the germline V gene are SGHVS and FQNEAQ. The CDR3 is 13 amino acids. Here immunoSEQ multiplex PCR was the method, and the copy in TCRdb shows in-frame clones only, minus some. Among tens of thousands of clones listed, about 95% were seen once. The chain carries TRBV7-8 and TRBJ2-1; no firm D call. The TCR originated in a young man in good health and CMV-seronegative. Sequenced: PBMCs. DNA for the CDR3: TGTGCCAGCAGCTTAGCGGCAGGCAATGAGCAGTTCTTC. Translation gives CASSLAAGNEQFF. Full variable domain (missing parts from reference TRBV7-8 and TRBJ2-1): GAGVSQSPRYKVAKRGQDVALRCDPISGHVSLFWYQQALGQGPEFLTYFQNEAQLDKSGLPSDRFFAERPEGSVSTLKIQRTQQEDSAVYLCASSLAAGNEQFFGPGTRLTVL.